This TCR beta chain came from a study of CD8 T cells in Susac syndrome. Germline CDR1 reads SNHLY; CDR2 reads FYNNEI. Trimming cost V 6 bases and J 9 bases, with 7 bases left between them. The CDR3 is 10 residues long. Controls matched for sex and age were healthy donors. TEMRA cells were enriched by FACS, while CD8+ and CD4+ T cells were obtained through a negative isolation that was performed magnetically. cDNA came from about 0.51 to 1 ug RNA primed by random hexamers. By means of immunoSEQ multiplex PCR, TCR beta CDR3 spanning 54 Vbeta and 13 Jbeta underwent amplification. TCRdb analysed the immunoSEQ multiplex PCR reads with MiXCR anew, one entry per CDR3 protein. The sample gives some 160,000 distinct CDR3 sequences, about 91% of which show up once; approximately 0.075% is in the top ten.

Input material: CD4+ T cells from PBMCs. This chain joins TRBV2 and TRBJ2-3; TRBD2 is a possible D gene (5 bases). The receptor was derived from a human donor in good health. The CDR3 DNA follows: TGTGCCAGCAGGGACTCAACGCAGTATTTT. It yields the protein CASRDSTQYF.